This T cell receptor (beta chain) was found in a study of T cells in Graves' hyperthyroidism and ophthalmopathy. Overall study results and limits: Peripheral blood also featured most of the thyroid clonotypes expanded above 0.001. With a median lead of around 6.7 months before onset, the model predicted ophthalmopathy.

V was clipped by 2 bases and J by 4 bases, with 8 bases between them. Germline lookup yields CDR1 SQVTM and CDR2 ANQGSEA. The CDR3 covers 12 residues. Uncontrolled infections, other autoimmune diseases, pregnancy or lactation led to exclusion of patients. As to this clonotype: Its antigen is not identified.

The investigators amplified TCR beta CDR3 regions from RNA transcripts. An initial round of RT-PCR targeting the TCR CDR3 relied on the HTBI primer set. MiXCR was run by TCRdb on the multiplex PCR reads, yielding one entry per CDR3 protein. Here the sample spans approximately 510,000 distinct CDR3 sequences, roughly 45% being singletons. The chain links TRBV29-1 to TRBJ1-2; D not resolved. Sequenced material: peripheral blood or thyroid tissue (not recorded which). The TCR originated in an adult woman with Graves' disease, either hyperthyroidism or ophthalmopathy (not recorded which). CDR3 amino acids: CSVELGGYGYTF. The CDR3 coding sequence is TGCAGCGTTGAACTAGGAGGCTATGGCTACACCTTC. Drawing the rest from reference TRBV29-1 and TRBJ1-2, the complete variable domain is SAVISQKPSRDICQRGTSLTIQCQVDSQVTMMFWYRQQPGQSLTLIATANQGSEATYESGFVIDKFPISRPNLTFSTLTVSNMSPEDSSIYLCSVELGGYGYTFGSGTRLTVV.